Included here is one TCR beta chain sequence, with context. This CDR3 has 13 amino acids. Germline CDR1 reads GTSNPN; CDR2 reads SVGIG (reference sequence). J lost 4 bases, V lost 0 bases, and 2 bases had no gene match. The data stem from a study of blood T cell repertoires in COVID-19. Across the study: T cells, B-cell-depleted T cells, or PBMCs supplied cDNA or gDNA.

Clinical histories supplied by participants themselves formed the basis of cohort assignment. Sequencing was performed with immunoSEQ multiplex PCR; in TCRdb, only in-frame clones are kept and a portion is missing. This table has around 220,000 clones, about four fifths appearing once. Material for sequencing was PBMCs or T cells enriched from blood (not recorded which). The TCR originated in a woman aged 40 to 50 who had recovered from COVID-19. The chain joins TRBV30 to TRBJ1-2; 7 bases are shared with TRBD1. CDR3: CAWSVGDSYGYTF. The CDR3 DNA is TGTGCCTGGAGTGTAGGGGACAGCTATGGCTACACCTTC.